This TCR beta chain originates from a study of blood T cell repertoires in COVID-19. Study overall: Italy, Spain and the United States were the sources of the convalescent and acute COVID-19 samples. Sample material is recorded as cDNA or gDNA derived from T cells, B-cell-depleted T cells, or PBMCs.

With V trimmed by 1 base and J by 0 bases, 6 bases remained unmatched. Looked up from germline, CDR1 is SGHRS and CDR2 is YFSETQ. The CDR3 length is 18 residues. As originally analysed: Counts of nucleated cells, estimated from reference gene primer amplification, were obtained. Sequenced by immunoSEQ multiplex PCR; TCRdb stores in-frame clones only, minus some. V, J and clone size are those of that table, while D and trimming were read from the DNA. The sample holds about 280,000 clones; around 90% are singletons and the top ten take almost 9.5%. The V gene is TRBV5-1, the J gene TRBJ2-3; 12 bases are a match to TRBD2. This TCR was recovered from a man younger than 30 with active or convalescent COVID-19. The sample was peripheral blood. CDR3 sequence reads: CASSLLTSGGISTDTQYF. CDR3 DNA: TGCGCCAGCAGCTTGCTGACTAGCGGGGGTATAAGCACAGATACGCAGTATTTT.